This section outlines one T cell receptor beta chain sequence together with its context. This sample was taken from a study of blood T cell repertoires in COVID-19. Turning to the study itself: There were acute and convalescent COVID-19 samples, and they came from the United States, Italy and Spain. PBMCs, B-cell-depleted T cells, or T cells were the source of the cDNA or gDNA that made up the material.

With 2 bases removed from V and 6 bases from J, the gap between germline ends came to 11 bases. The CDR3 is made up of 13 amino acids. Source study methods: Reference gene primer amplification gave nucleated cell count estimates. Using immunoSEQ multiplex PCR, the repertoire was profiled, and TCRdb retains in-frame clones only, with some absent. That table supplies the V and J calls and clone size; D and trimming were determined from the DNA. The sample carries about 200,000 clones, just under 85% recorded once. The chain links TRBV12-3 or TRBV12-4 to TRBJ2-7; D might be TRBD1 (5 bases). Sequencing used peripheral blood. This receptor was identified in a human donor with acute or convalescent COVID-19. The donor label of this sample is uncertain. The CDR3 sequence: CASSLSRRGEQYF. The CDR3 DNA follows: TGTGCCAGCAGTTTATCCCGTAGGGGCGAGCAGTACTTC.